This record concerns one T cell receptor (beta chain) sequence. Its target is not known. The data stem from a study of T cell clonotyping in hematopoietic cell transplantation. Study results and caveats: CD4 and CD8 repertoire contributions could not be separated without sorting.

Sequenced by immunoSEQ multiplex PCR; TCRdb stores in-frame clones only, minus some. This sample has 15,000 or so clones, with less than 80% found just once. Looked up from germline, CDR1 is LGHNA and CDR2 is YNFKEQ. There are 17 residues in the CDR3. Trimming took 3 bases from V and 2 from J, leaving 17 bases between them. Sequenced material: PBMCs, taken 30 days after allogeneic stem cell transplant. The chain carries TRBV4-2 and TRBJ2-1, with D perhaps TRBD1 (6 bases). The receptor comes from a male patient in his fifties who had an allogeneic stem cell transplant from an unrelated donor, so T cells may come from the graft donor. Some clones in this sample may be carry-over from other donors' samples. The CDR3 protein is CASSHGFNRVTYNEQFF. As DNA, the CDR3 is TGTGCCAGCAGCCACGGTTTCAACAGGGTCACCTACAATGAGCAGTTCTTC.